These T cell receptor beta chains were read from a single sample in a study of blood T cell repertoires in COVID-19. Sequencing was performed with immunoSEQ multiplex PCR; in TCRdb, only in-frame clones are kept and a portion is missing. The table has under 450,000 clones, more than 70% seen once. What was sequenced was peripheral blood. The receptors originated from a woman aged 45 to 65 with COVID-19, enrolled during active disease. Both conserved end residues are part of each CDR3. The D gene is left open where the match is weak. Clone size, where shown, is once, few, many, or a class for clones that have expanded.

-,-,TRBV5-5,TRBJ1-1,TGTGCCAGCAGCCTCGGGCGGGAAGGGGACACTGAAGCTTTCTTT,CASSLGREGDTEAFF
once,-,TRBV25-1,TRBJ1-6,TGTGCCAGCAGTGAATATGGAGATAATTCACCCCTCCACTTT,CASSEYGDNSPLHF
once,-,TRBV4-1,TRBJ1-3,TGCGCCAGCACGGGGTTTGGGCAGGCTGGAAACACCATATATTTT,CASTGFGQAGNTIYF
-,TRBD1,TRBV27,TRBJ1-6,TGTGCCAGCAGTCTCCGGACAGGGCATAATTCACCCCTCCACTTT,CASSLRTGHNSPLHF
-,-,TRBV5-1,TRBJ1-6,TGCGCCAGCAGCTTGGACAGGGTTGGGAATTCACCCCTCCACTTT,CASSLDRVGNSPLHF
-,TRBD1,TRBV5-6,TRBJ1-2,TGTGCCAGCAGCTTAGAGGGACAGCCCTTTGGCTATGGCTACACCTTC,CASSLEGQPFGYGYTF
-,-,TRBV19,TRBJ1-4,TGTGCCAGTAGCTCTCTGGGACAAGCAGCAACTAATGAAAAACTGTTTTTT,CASSSLGQAATNEKLFF
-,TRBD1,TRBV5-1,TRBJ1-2,TGCGCCAGCAGCTCCATCTGGGGGACAGGGGCCGACTATGGCTACACCTTC,CASSSIWGTGADYGYTF
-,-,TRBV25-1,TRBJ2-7,TGTGCCAGCAGTGGGGGGGAAGAGGTGGGCTACGAGCAGTACTTC,CASSGGEEVGYEQYF
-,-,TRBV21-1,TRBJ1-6,TGTGCCAGCAGCAAAGGCTGCAGCTCCTATAATTCACCCCTCCACTTT,CASSKGCSSYNSPLHF
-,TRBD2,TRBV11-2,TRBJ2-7,TGTGCCAGCAGACCCGCGGGGGGGGCCTACGAGCAGTACTTC,CASRPAGGAYEQYF
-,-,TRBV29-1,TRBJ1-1,TGCAGCCTTATTATTCAGGGGACGGGCACTGAAGCTTTCTTT,CSLIIQGTGTEAFF
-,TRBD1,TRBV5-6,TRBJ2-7,TGTGCCAGCAGTGCCGGGACAGGGTCCTACGAGCAGTACTTC,CASSAGTGSYEQYF
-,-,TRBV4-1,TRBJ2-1,TGCGCCAGCAGCGCCATCCCGGTTGGGGCTGAGCAGTTCTTC,CASSAIPVGAEQFF
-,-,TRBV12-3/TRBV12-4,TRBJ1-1,TGTGCCAGTACTACGACGAAGAACACTGAAGCTTTCTTT,CASTTTKNTEAFF
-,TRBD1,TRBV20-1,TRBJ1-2,TGCAGTGCTAGTGACGAGATCGGGACAGGGGGCTTC,CSASDEIGTGGF
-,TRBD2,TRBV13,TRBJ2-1,TGTGCCAGCAGCTCCGGGACTAAGGTTCCTCGGGAGCAGTTCTTC,CASSSGTKVPREQFF
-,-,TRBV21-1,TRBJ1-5,TGTGCCAGCACCGGCGGGATGTGGACAGGAGAACGTCAGCCCCAGCATTTT,CASTGGMWTGERQPQHF
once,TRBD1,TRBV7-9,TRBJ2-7,TGTGCCAGCAGCTTCGGACAGGGGGGAGAATACGAGCAGTACTTC,CASSFGQGGEYEQYF
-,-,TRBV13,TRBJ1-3,TGTGCCAGCAAGCGGGTTGGAAACACCATATATTTT,CASKRVGNTIYF
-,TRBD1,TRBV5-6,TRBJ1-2,TGTGCCAGCAGCTTGGGGCCCGGCGGGCAGGGGGCAATCTATGGCTACACCTTC,CASSLGPGGQGAIYGYTF
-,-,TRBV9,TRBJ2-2,TGTGCCAGCAGCGTGAGTCAGGGGAACACCGGGGAGCTGTTTTTT,CASSVSQGNTGELFF
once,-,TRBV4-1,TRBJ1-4,TGCGCCAGCAGCCCCGGACAGCATGCAACTAATGAAAAACTGTTTTTT,CASSPGQHATNEKLFF
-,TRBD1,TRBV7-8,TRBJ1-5,TGTGCCAGCAGCCCCTCACCAGGGGGCCTCGGTCAGCCCCAGCATTTT,CASSPSPGGLGQPQHF
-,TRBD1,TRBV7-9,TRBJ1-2,TGTGCCAGCCGCCCCGGAGGACAGGTGAATGGCTACACCTTC,CASRPGGQVNGYTF
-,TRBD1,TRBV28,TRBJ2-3,TGTGCCAGCAGTTCTCTGACAGGGTTCACAGATACGCAGTATTTT,CASSSLTGFTDTQYF